Reported below is one T cell receptor (beta chain). What antigen it recognizes has not been identified. No clone much larger than this one lies a single base away; base qualities are absent. The sample carries other DNA sequences with the same CDR3. The collaborating institutions used their own protocols to collect whole blood in K2EDTA tubes. Collaborator samples were shipped for TCRbeta analysis as frozen whole blood, isolated PBMCs, or DNA extracted from either sample type. The immunoSEQ Assay, a bias-controlled multiplex PCR, was used to amplify TCRbeta CDR3 regions from genomic DNA. Turning to the authors' computational methods: The number of nucleated cells in each sample was estimated by amplification of reference gene primers within the assay. Sequence reads were collapsed and filtered to measure the absolute abundance of every unique TCRbeta CDR3 rearrangement. Productive Simpson clonality was computed per sample as the square root of Simpson's diversity index over productive rearrangements. TCRdb took over this immuneACCESS table, retaining in-frame rearrangements with V and J assigned. Such tables are incomplete; in checked studies, under half of the missing clones stem from an unresolved V gene, and the remainder is unexplained. V, J and clone size were drawn from that table, and D and trimming were deduced from the DNA. Counted in this sample were about 230,000 clones; approximately 81% of them appeared once. 0.85% to 1% of the sample rests with the top ten.

From the cysteine through the phenylalanine, the CDR3 covers 15 amino acids. Here the CDR3 DNA is all that survives: 45 bases in frame from base 1. Sequences SGHRS (CDR1) and YFSETQ (CDR2) are obtained from the germline V gene. Ends trimmed: V by 4 bases, J by 2 bases; bases unmatched to a gene: 7. The sample is drawn from a study of blood T cell repertoires in COVID-19 (TCRdb year 2020). In the study overall: Samples from collaborators originated in the United States, Italy and Spain and spanned both the acute and convalescent phases of COVID-19. Deeply sampled blood TCRbeta repertoires from subjects exposed to, actively infected with, or recovered from COVID-19 were included in the dataset. The material from the prospective study consisted of cDNA or gDNA derived from T cells, B-cell-depleted T cells, or PBMCs. Where available, HLA class I and class II types were obtained from metadata supplied by the sample provider rather than from assay-based typing. The samples were drawn from the first 160 participants of the ongoing ImmuneRACE study and from over a thousand subjects provided by 6 global collaborators. A freely available public database, intended as a resource for researchers studying the immune response to SARS-CoV-2, is where the repertoires were released. Sample metadata almost always included a de-identified subject ID, COVID-19 status, age in years and sex. General conclusions and limits of the study: How much clinical and demographic metadata was included differed by source and by participant, and the metadata was provided uncurated.

Sequencing used peripheral blood. The sequence is built from TRBV5-1 and TRBJ1-2; 8 central bases correspond to TRBD1. This receptor was taken from a man in his forties with acute or convalescent COVID-19. At the DNA level, the sequence is TGCGCCAGCAGCCCCGGCGACAGGGGCAACTATGGCTACACCTTC. This yields the protein CASSPGDRGNYGYTF.